This T cell receptor (beta chain) was captured by sequencing in a study of T-cell reconstitution after alpha-beta-depleted transplantation in children. General study points: Newly made T cells mostly supplied T-cell counts and diversity one year after transplant. As was reported, about two months after transplant, alpha-beta T cells came from several hundred expanded graft clones. Some patients' high day-60 TCRbeta diversity was traced to surviving recipient T cells and thymic progenitors.

Many counts were recorded for this clonotype. Its antigen is not known. Germline CDR1 is MDHEN and CDR2 is SYDVKM. V lost 0 bases and J lost 1, with 5 bases in between. The CDR3 covers 14 residues. As it was prepared, the TCRbeta library received unique molecular identifiers. TCRdb re-called the PCR reads with MiXCR, one entry per CDR3 protein. The data hold 800,000 to 1,000,000 distinct CDR3 sequences, with about 29% observed a single time. The sample consisted of PBMCs, mostly from graft donor cells, taken 360 days after TCRalphabeta/CD19-depleted stem cell transplant. This receptor was taken from a boy younger than two who had a stem cell transplant for SCID, so the T cells may come from the graft donor. The V call is TRBV28, the J call TRBJ2-3; the D gene is possibly TRBD1 (5 bases). CDR3 sequence (DNA): TGTGCCAGCAGTTTATGGACAGGCACAGATACGCAGTATTTT. It codes for CASSLWTGTDTQYF. Supplemented by reference TRBV28 and TRBJ2-3, the full variable domain reads DVKVTQSSRYLVKRTGEKVFLECVQDMDHENMFWYRQDPGLGLRLIYFSYDVKMKEKGDIPEGYSVSREKKERFSLILESASTNQTSMYLCASSLWTGTDTQYFGPGTRLTVL.